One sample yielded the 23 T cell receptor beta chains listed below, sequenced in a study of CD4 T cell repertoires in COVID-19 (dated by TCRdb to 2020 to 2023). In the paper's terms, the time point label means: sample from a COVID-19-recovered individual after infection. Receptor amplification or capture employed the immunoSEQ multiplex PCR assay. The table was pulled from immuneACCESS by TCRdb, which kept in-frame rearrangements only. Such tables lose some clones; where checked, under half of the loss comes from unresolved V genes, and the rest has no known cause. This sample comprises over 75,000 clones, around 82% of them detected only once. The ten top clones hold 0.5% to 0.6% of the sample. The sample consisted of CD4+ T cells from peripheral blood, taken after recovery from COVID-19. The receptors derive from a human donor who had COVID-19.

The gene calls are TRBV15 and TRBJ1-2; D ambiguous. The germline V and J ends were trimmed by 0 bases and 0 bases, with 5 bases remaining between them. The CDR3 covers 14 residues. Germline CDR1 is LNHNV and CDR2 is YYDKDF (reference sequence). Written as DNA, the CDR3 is TGTGCCACCAGCAGAGACAGATCTAACTATGGCTACACCTTC. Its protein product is CATSRDRSNYGYTF.

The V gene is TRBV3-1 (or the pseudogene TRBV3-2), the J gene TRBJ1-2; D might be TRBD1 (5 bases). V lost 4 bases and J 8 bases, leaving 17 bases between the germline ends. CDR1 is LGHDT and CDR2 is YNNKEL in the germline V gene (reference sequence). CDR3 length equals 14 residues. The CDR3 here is CASSPTAGRGGYTF. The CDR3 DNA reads TGTGCCAGCAGCCCCACCGCAGGGAGGGGAGGCTACACCTTC.

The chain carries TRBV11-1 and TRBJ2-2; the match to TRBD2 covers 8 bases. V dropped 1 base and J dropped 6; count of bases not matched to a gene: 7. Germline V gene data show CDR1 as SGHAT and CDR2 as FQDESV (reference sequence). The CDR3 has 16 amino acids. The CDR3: CASSLGAGGDAGELFF. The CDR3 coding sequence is TGTGCCAGCAGCTTAGGGGCGGGGGGCGATGCCGGGGAGCTGTTTTTT.

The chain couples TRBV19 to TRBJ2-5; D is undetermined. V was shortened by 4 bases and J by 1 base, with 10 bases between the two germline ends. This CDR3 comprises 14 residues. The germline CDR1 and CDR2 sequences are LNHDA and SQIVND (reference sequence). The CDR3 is CASSRSGIQETQYF. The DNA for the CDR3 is TGTGCCAGTAGTAGATCCGGAATCCAAGAGACCCAGTACTTC.

The CDR3 here is CASNLVGSSYNEQFF. In DNA, the CDR3 is TGTGCCAGCAATTTAGTAGGCTCCTCCTACAATGAGCAGTTCTTC. The V call is TRBV6-5, the J call TRBJ2-1; D not resolved. Germline V gives CDR1 MNHEY, CDR2 SVGAGI. This CDR3 is 15 amino acids long. Trimming stripped 7 bases from V and 0 bases from J, with 13 bases between.

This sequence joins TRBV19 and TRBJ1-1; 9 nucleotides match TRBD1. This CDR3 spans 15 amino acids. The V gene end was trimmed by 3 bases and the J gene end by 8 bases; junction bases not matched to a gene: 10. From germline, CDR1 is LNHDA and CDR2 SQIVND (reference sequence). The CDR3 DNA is TGTGCCAGTAGTATTTCACAGGGGGCCGGGCGGGAAGCTTTCTTT. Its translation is CASSISQGAGREAFF.

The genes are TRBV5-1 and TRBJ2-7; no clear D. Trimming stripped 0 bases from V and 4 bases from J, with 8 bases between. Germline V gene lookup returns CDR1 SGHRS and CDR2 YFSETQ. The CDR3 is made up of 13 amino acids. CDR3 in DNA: TGCGCCAGCAGCTTGGGACAAATATACGAGCAGTACTTC. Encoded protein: CASSLGQIYEQYF.

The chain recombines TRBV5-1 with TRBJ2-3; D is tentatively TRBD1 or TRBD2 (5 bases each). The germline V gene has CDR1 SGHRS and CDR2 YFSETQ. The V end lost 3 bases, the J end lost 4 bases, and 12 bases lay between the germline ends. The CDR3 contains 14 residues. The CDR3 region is CASSWRVGADTQYF. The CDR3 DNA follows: TGCGCCAGCAGCTGGCGGGTGGGGGCAGATACGCAGTATTTT.

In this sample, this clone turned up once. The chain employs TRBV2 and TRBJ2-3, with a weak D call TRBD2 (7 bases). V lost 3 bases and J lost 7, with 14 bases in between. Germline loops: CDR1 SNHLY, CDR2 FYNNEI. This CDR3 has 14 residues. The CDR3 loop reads CASSEGQGTNTQYF. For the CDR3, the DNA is TGTGCCAGCAGTGAGGGTCAGGGGACTAATACGCAGTATTTT. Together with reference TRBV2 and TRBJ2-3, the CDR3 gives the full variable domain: EPEVTQTPSHQVTQMGQEVILRCVPISNHLYFYWYRQILGQKVEFLVSFYNNEISEKSEIFDDQFSVERPDGSNFTLKIRSTKLEDSAMYFCASSEGQGTNTQYFGPGTRLTVL.

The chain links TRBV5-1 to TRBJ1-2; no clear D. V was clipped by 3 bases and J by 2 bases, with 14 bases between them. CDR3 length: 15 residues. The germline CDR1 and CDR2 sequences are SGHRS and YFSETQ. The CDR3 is CASSSGSSGNYGYTF. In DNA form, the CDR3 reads TGCGCCAGCAGCTCCGGGTCATCGGGGAACTATGGCTACACCTTC.

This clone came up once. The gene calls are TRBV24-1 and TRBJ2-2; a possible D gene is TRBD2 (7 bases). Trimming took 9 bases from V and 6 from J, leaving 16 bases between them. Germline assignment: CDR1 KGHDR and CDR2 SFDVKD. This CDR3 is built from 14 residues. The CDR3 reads CATGGGAYAGELFF. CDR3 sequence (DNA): TGTGCCACCGGCGGGGGCGCCTACGCCGGGGAGCTGTTTTTT.

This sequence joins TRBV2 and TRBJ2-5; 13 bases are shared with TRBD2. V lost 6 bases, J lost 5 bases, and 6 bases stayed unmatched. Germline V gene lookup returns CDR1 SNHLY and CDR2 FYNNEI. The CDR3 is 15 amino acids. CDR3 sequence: CASRLAGGPTETQYF. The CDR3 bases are TGTGCCAGCAGACTAGCGGGAGGGCCAACGGAGACCCAGTACTTC.

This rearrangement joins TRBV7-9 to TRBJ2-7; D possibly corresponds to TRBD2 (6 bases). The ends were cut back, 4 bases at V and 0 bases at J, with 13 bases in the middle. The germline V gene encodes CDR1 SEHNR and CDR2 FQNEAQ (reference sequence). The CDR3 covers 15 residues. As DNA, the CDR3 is TGTGCCAGCAGCTCCCGGCCGGGACTCTCCTACGAGCAGTACTTC. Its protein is CASSSRPGLSYEQYF.

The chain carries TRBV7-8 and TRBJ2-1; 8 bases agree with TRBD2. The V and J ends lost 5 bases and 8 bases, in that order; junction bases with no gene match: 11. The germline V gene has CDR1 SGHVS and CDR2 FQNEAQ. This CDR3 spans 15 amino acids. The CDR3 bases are TGTGCCAGCAGCCAAAATATAGCGGGGTGGGATGAGCAGTTCTTC. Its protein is CASSQNIAGWDEQFF. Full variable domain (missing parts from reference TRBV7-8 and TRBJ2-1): GAGVSQSPRYKVAKRGQDVALRCDPISGHVSLFWYQQALGQGPEFLTYFQNEAQLDKSGLPSDRFFAERPEGSVSTLKIQRTQQEDSAVYLCASSQNIAGWDEQFFGPGTRLTVL.

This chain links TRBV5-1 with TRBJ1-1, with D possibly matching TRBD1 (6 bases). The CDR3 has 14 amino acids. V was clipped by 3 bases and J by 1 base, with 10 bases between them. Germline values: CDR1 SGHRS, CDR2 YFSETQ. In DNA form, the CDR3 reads TGCGCCAGCAGCTCAGGACAGCCGAACACTGAAGCTTTCTTT. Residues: CASSSGQPNTEAFF.

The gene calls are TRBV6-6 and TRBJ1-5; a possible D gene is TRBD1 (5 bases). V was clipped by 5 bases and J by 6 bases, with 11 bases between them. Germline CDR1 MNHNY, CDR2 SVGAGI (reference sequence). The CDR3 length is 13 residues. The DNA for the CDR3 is TGTGCCAGCAGTACTTCAGGGATTCAGCCCCAGCATTTT. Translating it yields CASSTSGIQPQHF.

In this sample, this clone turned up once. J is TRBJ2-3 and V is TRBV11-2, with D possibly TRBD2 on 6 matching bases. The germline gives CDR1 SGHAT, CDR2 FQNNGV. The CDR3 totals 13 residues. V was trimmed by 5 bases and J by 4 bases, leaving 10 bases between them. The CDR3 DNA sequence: TGTGCCAGCAGCCGCGGGACCGCAGATACGCAGTATTTT. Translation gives CASSRGTADTQYF.

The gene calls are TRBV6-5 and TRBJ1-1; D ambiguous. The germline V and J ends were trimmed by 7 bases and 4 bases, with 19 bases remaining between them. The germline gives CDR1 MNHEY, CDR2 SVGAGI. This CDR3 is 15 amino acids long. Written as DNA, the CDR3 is TGTGCCAGCATCCCGGACGGAGTCCCGGGCACTGAAGCTTTCTTT. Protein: CASIPDGVPGTEAFF.

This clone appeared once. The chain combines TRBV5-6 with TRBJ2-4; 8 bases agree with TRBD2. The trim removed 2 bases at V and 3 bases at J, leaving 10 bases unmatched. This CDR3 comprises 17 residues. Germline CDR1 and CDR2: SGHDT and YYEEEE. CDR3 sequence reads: CASSFLGASGFKNIQYF. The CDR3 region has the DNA TGTGCCAGCAGCTTCTTGGGCGCTAGCGGGTTCAAAAACATTCAGTACTTC.

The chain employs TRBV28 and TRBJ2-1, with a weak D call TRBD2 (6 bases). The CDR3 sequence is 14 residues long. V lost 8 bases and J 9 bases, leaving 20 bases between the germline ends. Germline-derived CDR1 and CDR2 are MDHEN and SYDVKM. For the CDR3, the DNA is TGTGCCAGCCGCGTGGGACTCCCATCGGGTGAGCAGTTCTTC. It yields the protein CASRVGLPSGEQFF.

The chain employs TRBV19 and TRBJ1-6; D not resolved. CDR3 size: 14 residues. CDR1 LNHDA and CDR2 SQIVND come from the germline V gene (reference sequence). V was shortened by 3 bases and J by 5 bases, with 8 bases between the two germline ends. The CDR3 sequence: CASSIMGNNSPLHF. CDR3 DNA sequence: TGTGCCAGTAGTATTATGGGGAATAATTCACCCCTCCACTTT. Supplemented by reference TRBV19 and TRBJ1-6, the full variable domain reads DGGITQSPKYLFRKEGQNVTLSCEQNLNHDAMYWYRQDPGQGLRLIYYSQIVNDFQKGDIAEGYSVSREKKESFPLTVTSAQKNPTAFYLCASSIMGNNSPLHFGNGTRLTVT.

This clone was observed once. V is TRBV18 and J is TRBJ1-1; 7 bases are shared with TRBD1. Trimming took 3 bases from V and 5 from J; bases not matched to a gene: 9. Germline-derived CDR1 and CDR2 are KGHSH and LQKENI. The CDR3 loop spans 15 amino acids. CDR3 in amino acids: CASSPTADRVTEAFF. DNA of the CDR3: TGTGCCAGCTCACCGACAGCCGACAGGGTTACTGAAGCTTTCTTT.

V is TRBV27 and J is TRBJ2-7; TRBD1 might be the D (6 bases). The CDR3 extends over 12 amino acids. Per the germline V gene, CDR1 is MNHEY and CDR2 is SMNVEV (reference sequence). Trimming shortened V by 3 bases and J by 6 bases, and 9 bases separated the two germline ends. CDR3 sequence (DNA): TGTGCCAGCAGTTTCAGGGACACCGAGCAGTACTTC. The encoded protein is CASSFRDTEQYF.